The next 31 T cell receptor beta chains were all read from a single sample in a study of cytomegalovirus exposure and HLA in healthy donors. The study ran its PCR with 60 Vbeta and 13 Jbeta primers. Sequencing used immunoSEQ multiplex PCR; TCRdb keeps in-frame clones, though not all of them. The sample contains about 180,000 clones, about 81% of which appear only once. The source material was PBMCs. The receptors come from a man in his forties in good health and CMV-seronegative.

The V gene is TRBV11-3, the J gene TRBJ2-1; the match to TRBD2 covers 10 bases. The trim removed 10 bases at V and 6 bases at J, leaving 12 bases unmatched. CDR1 and CDR2 from the germline V gene are SGHNT and YENEEA. The CDR3 runs to 15 residues. CDR3 in amino acids: CATSLISGGANEQFF. As DNA, the CDR3 is TGTGCCACCTCTCTCATCAGCGGGGGGGCCAATGAGCAGTTCTTC.

V is TRBV5-1 and J is TRBJ1-6; no clear D. CDR1 is SGHRS, CDR2 YFSETQ, per germline. Trimming took off 6 bases at V and 0 bases at J, with 13 bases between the two ends. The CDR3 spans 16 residues. The CDR3 bases are TGCGCCAGCACTGAGACGGGGAGCTCCTATAATTCACCCCTCCACTTT. It is translated as CASTETGSSYNSPLHF.

J is TRBJ1-6 and V is TRBV5-6, with unresolved D. Germline CDR1 is SGHDT and CDR2 is YYEEEE. The V end lost 5 bases, the J end lost 0 bases, and 12 bases lay between the germline ends. The CDR3 sequence is 16 residues long. This CDR3 is CASSPYTSSYNSPLHF. The CDR3 region has the DNA TGTGCCAGCAGTCCTTACACCAGCTCCTATAATTCACCCCTCCACTTT. Drawing the rest from reference TRBV5-6 and TRBJ1-6, the complete variable domain is DAGVTQSPTHLIKTRGQQVTLRCSPKSGHDTVSWYQQALGQGPQFIFQYYEEEERQRGNFPDRFSGHQFPNYSSELNVNALLLGDSALYLCASSPYTSSYNSPLHFGNGTRLTVT.

V usage is TRBV4-3 and J usage is TRBJ2-3; TRBD1 matches at 10 bases. This CDR3 has 15 amino acids. J lost 3 bases, V lost 4 bases, and 4 bases had no gene match. The V gene's germline CDR1 is LGHNA and CDR2 YSLEER. Here the CDR3 DNA reads TGCGCCAGCAGCCGACAGGGGGCGCTGACAGATACGCAGTATTTT. Its translation: CASSRQGALTDTQYF.

This clone was seen only a few times. The chain uses TRBV2 and TRBJ2-5; a weak D match, TRBD1 (6 bases). The germline V and J ends were trimmed by 7 bases and 2 bases, with 14 bases remaining between them. Germline CDR1 reads SNHLY; CDR2 reads FYNNEI. The CDR3 runs 14 residues. The CDR3 loop is CASMGQGWQETQYF. The CDR3 coding sequence is TGTGCCAGCATGGGTCAGGGGTGGCAAGAGACCCAGTACTTC.

The rearrangement uses TRBV30 and TRBJ2-7; 7 positions agree with TRBD1. This CDR3 is 13 amino acids long. CDR1 GTSNPN and CDR2 SVGIG come from the germline V gene (reference sequence). V lost 5 bases, J lost 5 bases, and 9 bases stayed unmatched. The CDR3 DNA sequence: TGTGCCTGGGTTGAGACAGGGTCCCACGAGCAGTACTTC. Translation gives CAWVETGSHEQYF. The full variable domain, with the rest looked up from reference TRBV30 and TRBJ2-7, is SQTIHQWPATLVQPVGSPLSLECTVEGTSNPNLYWYRQAAGRGLQLLFYSVGIGQISSEVPQNLSASRPQDRQFILSSKKLLLSDSGFYLCAWVETGSHEQYFGPGTRLTVT.

In this sample, this clone turned up a few times. The rearrangement joins TRBV2 to TRBJ2-2, with TRBD1 matching 10 bases. Germline lookup yields CDR1 SNHLY and CDR2 FYNNEI. The length of the CDR3 is 16 residues. V shed 6 bases and J 1 base; nucleotides not matched to a gene: 5. The CDR3 nucleotides read TGTGCCAGCAGGGCCTGGGACAGGGGGAACACCGGGGAGCTGTTTTTT. Translation gives CASRAWDRGNTGELFF.

On this clone itself: The junction differs from germline at one of its ends, possibly a read error. The chain has TRBV10-1 and TRBJ2-1, with a weak D call TRBD2 (5 bases). Per germline, CDR1 WNHNN and CDR2 SYGVQD (reference sequence). This CDR3 is built from 9 residues. The CDR3 protein is CASPRTLVF. The CDR3 nucleotides are TGCGCCAGCCCTAGGACTCTGGTCTTC.

This clone was found a few times. At one end the junction does not follow the germline gene, possibly because of a read error. The chain has TRBV7-2 and TRBJ2-3, with D tentatively TRBD2 (7 bases). Germline V gives CDR1 SGHTA, CDR2 FQGNSA. The CDR3 covers 12 residues. CDR3 amino acids: CASSPVRGGPVF. In DNA, the CDR3 is TGTGCCAGCAGCCCCGTAAGGGGGGGCCCGGTTTTT.

This chain joins TRBV5-8 and TRBJ2-3, with 12 bases fitting TRBD1. CDR1 is SGHTS, CDR2 YDEGEE, per germline. The CDR3 covers 15 residues. The junction had 7 bases not matched to a gene; V was cut back by 4 bases and J by 7 bases. The CDR3 region has the DNA TGTGCCAGCAGCATAGGGACAGGGGGCGCAAATACGCAGTATTTT. Translation: CASSIGTGGANTQYF.

This clone occurred a few times. V gene TRBV9 combines with J gene TRBJ2-2; a weak D match, TRBD2 (6 bases). The ends were cut back, 0 bases at V and 8 bases at J, with 14 bases in the middle. CDR1 and CDR2 (germline): SGDLS, YYNGEE. This CDR3 is built from 15 residues. The CDR3 sequence: CASSVGSGSEGELFF. In nucleotides, the CDR3 is TGTGCCAGCAGCGTAGGATCCGGGAGTGAGGGGGAGCTGTTTTTT.

This chain joins TRBV29-1 and TRBJ2-3; D unresolved. V lost 3 bases to trimming and J lost 2 bases, with 15 bases between them. CDR1 and CDR2 (germline): SQVTM, ANQGSEA. The CDR3 covers 15 residues. CDR3 sequence reads: CSVDSGVSFTDTQYF. CDR3 sequence (DNA): TGCAGCGTTGATAGTGGAGTCTCCTTCACAGATACGCAGTATTTT.

In its sample, this clone was seen a few times. The chain combines TRBV19 with TRBJ2-1; D is undetermined. This CDR3 has 12 residues. V lost 3 bases, J lost 6 bases, and 6 bases lay in between. Germline V gene lookup returns CDR1 LNHDA and CDR2 SQIVND (reference sequence). The CDR3 coding sequence is TGTGCCAGTAGTATCCCGGGCAATGAGCAGTTCTTC. It translates to CASSIPGNEQFF.

The V gene is TRBV11-1, the J gene TRBJ2-7; TRBD1 is a possible D gene (5 bases). CDR1 and CDR2 (germline): SGHAT, FQDESV (reference sequence). The CDR3 extends over 14 amino acids. Trimming stripped 5 bases from V and 3 bases from J, with 14 bases between. This CDR3 reads CASSTTQGNYEQYF. For the CDR3, the DNA is TGTGCCAGCAGCACAACCCAGGGAAACTACGAGCAGTACTTC. The entire variable domain, with the rest obtained from reference TRBV11-1 and TRBJ2-7, is as follows: EAEVAQSPRYKITEKSQAVAFWCDPISGHATLYWYRQILGQGPELLVQFQDESVVDDSQLPKDRFSAERLKGVDSTLKIQPAELGDSAMYLCASSTTQGNYEQYFGPGTRLTVT.

This chain joins TRBV27 and TRBJ1-6; 7 bases fit TRBD1. J was trimmed by 10 bases and V by 5 bases; bases with no gene match: 8. CDR1 MNHEY and CDR2 SMNVEV come from the germline V gene (reference sequence). CDR3 length: 14 residues. The CDR3 DNA sequence: TGTGCCAGCAGTATCCGACAGGGCCAATCACCCCTCCACTTT. Its protein is CASSIRQGQSPLHF.

This chain uses TRBV5-4 with TRBJ1-5; no definite D call. Germline V gene lookup returns CDR1 SGHNT and CDR2 YYREEE (reference sequence). The CDR3 extends over 15 amino acids. Deletions cut 4 bases from V and 2 bases from J, with 13 bases between. The CDR3, as DNA: TGTGCCAGCAGCACCGGAGGGCACCGCAATCAGCCCCAGCATTTT. Encoded protein: CASSTGGHRNQPQHF.

This clone was counted once. The CDR3 loop reads CASSYGDSQPQHF. CDR3 nucleotides: TGTGCCAGCAGCTACGGAGATTCGCAGCCCCAGCATTTT. The V gene is TRBV9, the J gene TRBJ1-5; D gene uncertain. The CDR3 loop spans 13 amino acids. Germline CDR1 SGDLS, CDR2 YYNGEE. The V gene lost 4 bases and the J gene lost 7 bases, with 12 bases spanning the gap.

V usage is TRBV11-3 and J usage is TRBJ1-5; TRBD1 matches at 8 bases. The germline V gene encodes CDR1 SGHNT and CDR2 YENEEA. V was clipped by 5 bases and J by 6 bases; unmatched bases: 6. The CDR3 covers 14 residues. The CDR3 is CASSKDREGQPQHF. The DNA for the CDR3 is TGTGCCAGCAGCAAGGACAGGGAGGGTCAGCCCCAGCATTTT.

This chain uses TRBV6-1 with TRBJ2-5; D is perhaps TRBD1 (6 bases). The V end was cut by 6 bases, the J end by 4 bases, with 18 bases between. Germline-derived CDR1 and CDR2 are MNHNS and SASEGT. The CDR3 totals 15 residues. CDR3 nucleotide sequence: TGTGCCAGCAGCCACAGACAGGAAACTTTAGAGACCCAGTACTTC. Residues: CASSHRQETLETQYF.

The rearrangement links TRBV4-2 to TRBJ1-3; TRBD1 matches at 10 bases. CDR3 length: 15 residues. V trimming: 4 bases; J trimming: 4 bases; junction bases outside the gene matches: 4. From germline, CDR1 is LGHNA and CDR2 YNFKEQ. The CDR3: CASSRQGAGGNTIYF. The CDR3 bases are TGTGCCAGCAGCCGACAGGGGGCAGGAGGAAACACCATATATTTT.

This clone was observed a single time. This chain links TRBV5-5 with TRBJ2-7, with TRBD1 as a possible D gene (5 bases). Per the germline V gene, CDR1 is SGHKS and CDR2 is YYEKEE (reference sequence). This CDR3 spans 14 amino acids. The V end lost 0 bases, the J end lost 3 bases, and 10 bases lay between the germline ends. The CDR3 nucleotides read TGTGCCAGCAGCTTGGAATGGGGCAGCTACGAGCAGTACTTC. Translated, it gives CASSLEWGSYEQYF.

This chain joins TRBV29-1 and TRBJ1-1; 10 bases align to TRBD1. The V gene end was trimmed by 6 bases and the J gene end by 1 base; junction bases not matched to a gene: 2. This CDR3 contains 13 residues. Per germline, CDR1 SQVTM and CDR2 ANQGSEA. The CDR3 DNA follows: TGCAGCGTCCGGACAGGGGGGAACACTGAAGCTTTCTTT. Translating gives CSVRTGGNTEAFF.

The CDR3 reads CATREFFGNQPQHF. CDR3 nucleotides: TGTGCCACCAGGGAGTTTTTTGGCAATCAGCCCCAGCATTTT. The chain combines TRBV15 with TRBJ1-5; D is unresolved. The CDR3 has 14 amino acids. With 6 bases removed from V and 2 bases from J, the gap between germline ends came to 11 bases. Germline V lookup: CDR1 LNHNV, CDR2 YYDKDF (reference sequence).

The chain couples TRBV28 to TRBJ2-5; 8 bases are shared with TRBD1. The V segment lost 5 bases and the J segment 5 bases; nucleotides outside the gene matches: 7. The CDR3 has 14 residues. Germline lookup yields CDR1 MDHEN and CDR2 SYDVKM. The CDR3 region is CASSRTGNMETQYF. The CDR3 DNA is TGTGCCAGCAGTCGGACAGGGAATATGGAGACCCAGTACTTC. Drawing the rest from reference TRBV28 and TRBJ2-5, the complete variable domain is DVKVTQSSRYLVKRTGEKVFLECVQDMDHENMFWYRQDPGLGLRLIYFSYDVKMKEKGDIPEGYSVSREKKERFSLILESASTNQTSMYLCASSRTGNMETQYFGPGTRLLVL.

Remarks on this clone: One end of the junction is discordant with germline, which a read error may explain. V usage is TRBV30 and J usage is TRBJ2-1; D remains unclear. The CDR3 is 12 residues long. CDR1 and CDR2 (germline): GTSNPN, SVGIG (reference sequence). Written as DNA, the CDR3 is TGTGCCTGGAGTGCCAGAGGTAATGCGCAGTTCTTC. Protein: CAWSARGNAQFF.

The J gene is TRBJ1-3, the V gene TRBV28, with unresolved D. V dropped 8 bases and J dropped 4 bases, with 15 bases sitting between them. CDR1 is MDHEN, CDR2 SYDVKM, per germline. This CDR3 spans 14 amino acids. CDR3 loop: CASQNAGSGNTIYF. In nucleotides, the CDR3 is TGTGCCAGCCAAAATGCGGGTTCCGGAAACACCATATATTTT.

The chain carries TRBV7-9 and TRBJ1-2; D gene unclear. This CDR3 is 13 amino acids long. Germline CDR1 reads SEHNR; CDR2 reads FQNEAQ (reference sequence). Trimming removed 2 bases at V and 2 bases at J, with 6 bases between. CDR3 in DNA: TGTGCCAGCAGCTTACCCGGGAACTATGGCTACACCTTC. It yields the protein CASSLPGNYGYTF.

This chain links TRBV30 with TRBJ1-5; 10 positions match TRBD1. This CDR3 spans 13 amino acids. Per germline, CDR1 GTSNPN and CDR2 SVGIG (reference sequence). Trimming took 3 bases from V and 6 from J; bases not matched to a gene: 2. The CDR3 DNA reads as TGTGCCTGGAGCGGGACAGGGGTTCAGCCCCAGCATTTT. Translation: CAWSGTGVQPQHF. The variable domain in full, with the rest retrieved from reference TRBV30 and TRBJ1-5, is SQTIHQWPATLVQPVGSPLSLECTVEGTSNPNLYWYRQAAGRGLQLLFYSVGIGQISSEVPQNLSASRPQDRQFILSSKKLLLSDSGFYLCAWSGTGVQPQHFGDGTRLSIL.

The chain employs TRBV28 and TRBJ1-2; possibly TRBD1 for D (5 bases). The CDR3 covers 14 residues. V was pared by 7 bases and J by 4 bases, with 16 bases between. CDR1 is MDHEN, CDR2 SYDVKM, per germline. The CDR3 nucleotides are TGTGCCAGCATGGGGCGCCCAGATACCTATGGCTACACCTTC. It translates to CASMGRPDTYGYTF.

The CDR3 DNA reads TGTGCCAGCAGCTTAGACCTTGACAGGGCGAACACCGGGGAGCTGTTTTTT. This sequence encodes CASSLDLDRANTGELFF. V is TRBV7-2 and J is TRBJ2-2; 7 nucleotides match TRBD1. The CDR3 covers 17 residues. The junction had 5 bases not matched to a gene; V was cut back by 1 base and J by 0 bases. The germline gives CDR1 SGHTA, CDR2 FQGNSA.

V is TRBV9 and J is TRBJ2-1; 7 nucleotides match TRBD2. V lost 0 bases to trimming and J lost 2 bases; unmatched junction nucleotides: 2. The CDR3 has 15 amino acids. Germline V gene sequence: CDR1 SGDLS, CDR2 YYNGEE. CDR3 region: CASSVDGRTYNEQFF. DNA of the CDR3: TGTGCCAGCAGCGTAGACGGGAGGACCTACAATGAGCAGTTCTTC.